What follows is one T cell receptor (beta chain) and its context. TCRdb's table, derived via immunoSEQ multiplex PCR, lists solely in-frame clones and lacks some. Here the sample spans under 150,000 clones, 88% being singletons. This entry is derived from a study of blood T cell repertoires in COVID-19. Study as a whole: In each case, the material was cDNA or gDNA derived from T cells, B-cell-depleted T cells, or PBMCs.

Germline loops: CDR1 MDHEN, CDR2 SYDVKM. This CDR3 is 13 amino acids long. The ends were cut back, 4 bases at V and 9 bases at J, with 16 bases in the middle. This clonotype was obtained from a human donor in a cohort sampled during active COVID-19. This chain uses TRBV28 with TRBJ2-7; D is perhaps TRBD1 (5 bases). Sequencing input: peripheral blood. CDR3 region: CASSSPRRTTQYF. CDR3 coding DNA: TGTGCCAGCAGTTCGCCTCGACGGACAACGCAGTACTTC.